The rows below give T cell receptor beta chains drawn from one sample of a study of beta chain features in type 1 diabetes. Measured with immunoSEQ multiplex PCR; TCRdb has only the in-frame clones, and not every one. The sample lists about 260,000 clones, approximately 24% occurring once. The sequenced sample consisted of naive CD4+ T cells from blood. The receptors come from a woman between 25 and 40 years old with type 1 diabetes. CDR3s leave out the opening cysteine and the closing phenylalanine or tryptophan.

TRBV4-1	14	ASSRILAVSYNEQF
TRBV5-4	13	ASSHPREVHNEQF
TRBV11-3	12	ASSLGAGNYGYT
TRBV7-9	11	ASSLGRGSEQY
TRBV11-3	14	ASSREGLGAVETQY
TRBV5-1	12	ASSLSSSYNEQF
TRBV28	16	ASSISHRGRRLNTEAF
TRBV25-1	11	ASSELGQGGAF
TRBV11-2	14	ASSWPLDSFNYGYT
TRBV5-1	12	ASSFESQDTEAF
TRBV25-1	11	ASSVTGTYEQY
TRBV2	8	AVGVDTQY
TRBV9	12	ASSVSGQNTEAF
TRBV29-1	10	SVDTGITEAF
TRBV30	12	AWSVGSGGGGYT
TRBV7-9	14	ASSLRLAGNTDTQY
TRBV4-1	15	ASSQEGLAVSTDTQY
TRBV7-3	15	ASSLRQASFSYNEQF
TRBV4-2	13	ASSQGGGTGDEQF
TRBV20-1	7	SVEETQY
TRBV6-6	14	ASTRGTSSGANVLT
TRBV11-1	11	ASSGTDNYGYT
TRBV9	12	ASSPGLRDNEQF
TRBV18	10	ASSPSKREVY
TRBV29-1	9	SVGRGTEAF
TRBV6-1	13	ASREMGLAVNEQF
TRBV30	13	AWDWKHTDSYEQY
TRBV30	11	AWSRQGNQPQH
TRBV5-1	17	ASSLAPQEAGVSYNEQF